This T cell receptor (beta chain) was identified in a study of T cell repertoires in cytomegalovirus infection. About the study: Matching HLA type and CMV infection were both indicated by public TCR beta signatures.

TCRdb recomputed calls from the reads with MiXCR, one row per CDR3 protein. The profile shows approximately 180,000 distinct CDR3 sequences, about 21% of them singletons. Broader study findings: The cumulative frequency of public TCR beta families distinguished individuals who carried CMV together with the relevant HLA. CMV-specific HLA-C-restricted TCR beta clonotypes dominated the ex vivo response.

This clonotype was seen many times. Its antigen is unknown. This CDR3 spans 14 amino acids. The V and J ends lost 5 bases and 4 bases, in that order; junction bases with no gene match: 7. Germline-derived CDR1 and CDR2 are SGHVS and FNYEAQ. The sequenced material came from PBMCs. The chain uses TRBV7-6 and TRBJ2-5; 7 bases are shared with TRBD2. The TCR was taken from a human donor in good health (CMV status not recorded). Some clones in this sample may be carry-over from other donors' samples. The CDR3 loop is CASSRDYGVETQYF. The CDR3 bases are TGTGCCAGCAGCCGGGACTATGGGGTAGAGACCCAGTACTTC.